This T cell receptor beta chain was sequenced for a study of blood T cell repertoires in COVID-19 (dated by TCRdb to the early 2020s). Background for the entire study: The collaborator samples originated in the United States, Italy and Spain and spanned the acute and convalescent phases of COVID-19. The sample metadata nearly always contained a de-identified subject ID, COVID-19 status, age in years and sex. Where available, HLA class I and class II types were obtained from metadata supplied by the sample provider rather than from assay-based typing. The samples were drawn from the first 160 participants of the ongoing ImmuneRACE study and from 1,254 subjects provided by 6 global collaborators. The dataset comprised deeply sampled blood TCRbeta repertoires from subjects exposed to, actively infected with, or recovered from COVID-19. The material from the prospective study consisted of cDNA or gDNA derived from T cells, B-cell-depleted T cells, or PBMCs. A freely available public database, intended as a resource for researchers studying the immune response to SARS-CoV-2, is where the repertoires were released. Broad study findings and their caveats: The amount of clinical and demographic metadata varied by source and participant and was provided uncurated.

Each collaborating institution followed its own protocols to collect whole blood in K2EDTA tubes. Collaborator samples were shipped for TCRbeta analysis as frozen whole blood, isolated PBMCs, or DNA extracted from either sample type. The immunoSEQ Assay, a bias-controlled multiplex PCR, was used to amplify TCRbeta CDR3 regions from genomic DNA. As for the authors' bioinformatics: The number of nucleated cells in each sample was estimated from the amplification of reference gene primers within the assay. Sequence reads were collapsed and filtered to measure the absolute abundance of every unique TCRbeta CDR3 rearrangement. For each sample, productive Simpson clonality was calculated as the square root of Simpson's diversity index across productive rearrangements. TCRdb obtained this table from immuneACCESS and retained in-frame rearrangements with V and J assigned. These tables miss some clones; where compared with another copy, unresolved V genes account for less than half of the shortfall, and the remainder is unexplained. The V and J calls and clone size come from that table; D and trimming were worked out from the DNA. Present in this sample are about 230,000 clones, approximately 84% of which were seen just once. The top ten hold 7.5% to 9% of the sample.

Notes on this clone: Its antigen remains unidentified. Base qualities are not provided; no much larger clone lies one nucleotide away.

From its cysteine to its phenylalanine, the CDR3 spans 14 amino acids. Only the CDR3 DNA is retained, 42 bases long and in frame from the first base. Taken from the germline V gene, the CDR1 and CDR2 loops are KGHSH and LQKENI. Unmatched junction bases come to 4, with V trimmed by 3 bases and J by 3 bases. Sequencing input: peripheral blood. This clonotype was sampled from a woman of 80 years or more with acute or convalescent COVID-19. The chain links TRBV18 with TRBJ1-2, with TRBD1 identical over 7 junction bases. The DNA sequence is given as TGTGCCAGCTCACCGGGACAGACTGACTATGGCTACACCTTC. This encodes CASSPGQTDYGYTF.